This entry lists 12 T cell receptor beta chains sequenced from one sample in a study of blood T cell repertoires in COVID-19. TCRdb's copy holds only in-frame clones and misses some; the assay was immunoSEQ multiplex PCR. There are 40,000 to 55,000 clones in the sample; more than 75% occur only once, and 5% to 7% lies in the top ten. The sequenced sample was peripheral blood. These receptors all come from a man aged 50 to 59 with active COVID-19.

The J gene is TRBJ2-5, the V gene TRBV6-5; tentative D call: TRBD1 (5 bases). CDR1 is MNHEY and CDR2 is SVGAGI in the germline V gene. V was shortened by 6 bases and J by 4 bases, with 9 bases between the two germline ends. The CDR3 length is 12 residues. DNA for the CDR3: TGTGCCAGCAGGGGGCGCGGAGAGACCCAGTACTTC. Its protein is CASRGRGETQYF.

V is TRBV10-1 and J is TRBJ2-2; the match to TRBD2 covers 7 bases. Germline trimming cut 2 bases from V and 6 bases from J; bases unmatched to any gene: 0. The CDR3 spans 13 residues. The germline V gene encodes CDR1 WNHNN and CDR2 SYGVQD (reference sequence). The CDR3 sequence: CASSESGAGELFF. The CDR3 DNA reads as TGCGCCAGCAGTGAGAGCGGGGCCGGGGAGCTGTTTTTT.

This clone was observed a single time. The chain uses TRBV15 and TRBJ1-3; a possible D gene is TRBD1 (5 bases). V was pared by 0 bases and J by 0 bases, with 12 bases between. There are 17 residues in the CDR3. Germline assignment: CDR1 LNHNV and CDR2 YYDKDF (reference sequence). DNA for the CDR3: TGTGCCACCAGCAGAGATCTGGACAAGCTCTCTGGAAACACCATATATTTT. Its translation is CATSRDLDKLSGNTIYF.

This chain connects TRBV5-5 to TRBJ2-7, with 9 positions matching TRBD2. This CDR3 is 14 amino acids long. In germline, CDR1 is SGHKS, CDR2 YYEKEE (reference sequence). The J segment lost 5 bases and the V segment lost 2 bases, leaving 5 bases of the junction unmatched. CDR3 region: CASSLRGRANEQYF. CDR3 in DNA: TGTGCCAGCAGCTTACGCGGGAGGGCAAACGAGCAGTACTTC.

The rearrangement joins TRBV16 to TRBJ2-7; perhaps TRBD1 as D (5 bases). This CDR3 is 16 amino acids long. Germline V gene data show CDR1 as KGHSY and CDR2 as FQNENV. Trimming removed 0 bases from V and 5 bases from J, with 17 bases in between. CDR3 sequence: CASSQSRAVGFDEQYF. CDR3 DNA: TGTGCCAGCAGCCAATCCAGGGCGGTAGGGTTTGACGAGCAGTACTTC.

The chain has TRBV12-5 and TRBJ1-1, with 7 nucleotides matching TRBD1. Looked up from germline, CDR1 is LGHNT and CDR2 is FRNRAP. The CDR3 contains 14 residues. The J segment lost 5 bases and the V segment lost 2 bases, leaving 5 bases of the junction unmatched. The DNA for the CDR3 is TGTGCTAGTGGTTTGTCGACAGGGCGGACTGAAGCTTTCTTT. Its translation is CASGLSTGRTEAFF.

This chain joins TRBV4-1 and TRBJ2-7, with 9 bases aligning to TRBD1. Unmatched junction bases numbered 16, after V lost 4 bases and J lost 3 bases. The CDR3 contains 18 residues. Germline-derived CDR1 and CDR2 are MGHRA and YSYEKL. CDR3: CASSPPIGQGWSFYEQYF. The CDR3, as DNA: TGCGCCAGCAGCCCGCCTATAGGACAGGGGTGGTCGTTCTACGAGCAGTACTTC.

This chain uses TRBV7-2 with TRBJ1-2, with D possibly TRBD1 on 6 matching bases. V dropped 1 base and J dropped 7 bases, with 10 bases sitting between them. Germline V gene lookup returns CDR1 SGHTA and CDR2 FQGNSA. The CDR3 consists of 13 residues. In DNA form, the CDR3 reads TGTGCCAGCAGCTTAGTGGGGGCAGGTGGCTACACCTTC. Its translation is CASSLVGAGGYTF.

This clone was seen just once. This sequence joins TRBV5-6 and TRBJ2-7, with D possibly matching TRBD1 (5 bases). Per germline, CDR1 SGHDT and CDR2 YYEEEE. V lost 3 bases and J 1 base, leaving 20 bases between the germline ends. The CDR3 sequence is 17 residues long. CDR3 nucleotides: TGTGCCAGCAGCTCGCCCCGGGCAGGGCAACCTTCCTACGAGCAGTACTTC. It specifies CASSSPRAGQPSYEQYF. The full variable domain, completed using reference TRBV5-6 and TRBJ2-7, is DAGVTQSPTHLIKTRGQQVTLRCSPKSGHDTVSWYQQALGQGPQFIFQYYEEEERQRGNFPDRFSGHQFPNYSSELNVNALLLGDSALYLCASSSPRAGQPSYEQYFGPGTRLTVT.

In this sample, this clone turned up once. J is TRBJ1-4 and V is TRBV23-1; maybe TRBD1 (5 bases). TRBV23-1 is an ORF; its function is uncertain. The length of the CDR3 is 16 residues. Trimming cost V 1 base and J 8 bases, with 17 bases left between them. In nucleotides, the CDR3 is TGCGCCAGCAGTCAATGGCAAGGGGCGCGGTGGGAAAAACTGTTTTTT. It specifies CASSQWQGARWEKLFF.

The rearrangement uses TRBV5-1 and TRBJ2-3; a possible D gene is TRBD1 (6 bases). Germline CDR1 reads SGHRS; CDR2 reads YFSETQ. V lost 4 bases, J lost 0 bases, and 12 bases lay in between. The CDR3 has 15 amino acids. CDR3 DNA: TGCGCCAGCAGCCACGGACAGCGCAGCACAGATACGCAGTATTTT. Its translation is CASSHGQRSTDTQYF.

The V call is TRBV28, the J call TRBJ1-4; D is undetermined. The germline V gene encodes CDR1 MDHEN and CDR2 SYDVKM. V was shortened by 6 bases and J by 5 bases, with 4 bases between the two germline ends. This CDR3 has 11 residues. CDR3 sequence (DNA): TGTGCCAGCAGCCTGAATGAAAAACTGTTTTTT. This gives the protein CASSLNEKLFF.